The rows below give T cell receptor beta chains drawn from one sample of a study of blood T cell repertoires in COVID-19. Sequencing used immunoSEQ multiplex PCR; TCRdb keeps in-frame clones, though not all of them. The sample comprises some 83,000 clones, 88% of which are singletons, and about 0.51% rests with the top ten. Material: peripheral blood. These TCRs come from a man between 60 and 75 years old with acute or convalescent COVID-19. Both conserved end residues are part of each CDR3. Each record gives: J gene, V gene, CDR3 protein.

>TRBJ2-1|TRBV24-1
CATSVEGWTSGSLNEQFF
>TRBJ1-1|TRBV7-3
CASSQGAKNTEAFF
>TRBJ1-2|TRBV11-2
CASSLNEQVFGYTF
>TRBJ2-1|TRBV19
CASSIGVAGGLDEQFF
>TRBJ2-2|TRBV2
CASSGSSGGFAGELFF
>TRBJ2-2|TRBV9
CASSVADTQTHVDGELFF
>TRBJ1-1|TRBV5-1
CASSLASGGRGSEAFF
>TRBJ2-1|TRBV5-1
CASSPGTSGLGEQFF
>TRBJ1-2|TRBV5-4
CASSLETGGYTF
>TRBJ1-1|TRBV14
CASSQQGANTEAFF
>TRBJ2-7|TRBV13
CASSLAGTGRDEQYF
>TRBJ2-2|TRBV5-4
CASSLGAGGGPGELFF
>TRBJ1-1|TRBV3-1/TRBV3-2
CASSQDNGRGLNTEAFF
>TRBJ2-7|TRBV13
CASSYFKDSSYEQYF
>TRBJ1-1|TRBV6-5
CASSRQTTNTEAFF
>TRBJ2-2|TRBV7-3
CASSLMAGRNTGELFF
>TRBJ2-3|TRBV7-2
CASSLAFRLGGIVTQYF
>TRBJ2-3|TRBV6-4
CASSDGAASDTQYF
>TRBJ1-5|TRBV6-5
CASRPTAEGQPQHF
>TRBJ2-7|TRBV9
CASSVLPLAFYEQYF
>TRBJ2-5|TRBV2
CASSEGGQGVRETQYF
>TRBJ1-1|TRBV5-1
CASSRRGPGTEAFF
>TRBJ1-3|TRBV9
CASSSRTRSGNTIYF
>TRBJ1-1|TRBV5-1
CASVDTPMNTEAFF
>TRBJ2-7|TRBV2
CASSTYEQYF
>TRBJ2-7|TRBV6-5
CASSRDSYEQYF
>TRBJ1-1|TRBV7-9
CATEGNTEAFF
>TRBJ2-4|TRBV12-3/TRBV12-4
CASRGTVKNIQYF
>TRBJ2-7|TRBV7-8
CASSVGLYEQYF
>TRBJ2-5|TRBV15
CATSRDRQETQYF
>TRBJ1-6|TRBV6-6
CASSTPGQQTLSPLHF
>TRBJ1-5|TRBV19
CASSISGTGLGNQPQHF
>TRBJ2-7|TRBV6-5
CASSAPSGSVYEQYF
>TRBJ1-3|TRBV12-3/TRBV12-4
CASSGLSGNTIYF
>TRBJ1-1|TRBV5-5
CASSLGQGVGVNTEAFF
>TRBJ1-6|TRBV30
CAWGAGLSDNSPLHF
>TRBJ2-1|TRBV27
CASSSTGTLPRAGPFF
>TRBJ1-1|TRBV6-2/TRBV6-3
CASSYTGVFVTEAFF
>TRBJ2-2|TRBV7-8
CASSLARGFLTGELFF
>TRBJ2-2|TRBV3-1/TRBV3-2
CASSQETVTGELFF
>TRBJ2-1|TRBV7-3
CASSLTRTGTGMNEQFF
>TRBJ2-3|TRBV27
CASSLIPPMGVDTQYF
>TRBJ1-2|TRBV27
CASSQSREGGYTF